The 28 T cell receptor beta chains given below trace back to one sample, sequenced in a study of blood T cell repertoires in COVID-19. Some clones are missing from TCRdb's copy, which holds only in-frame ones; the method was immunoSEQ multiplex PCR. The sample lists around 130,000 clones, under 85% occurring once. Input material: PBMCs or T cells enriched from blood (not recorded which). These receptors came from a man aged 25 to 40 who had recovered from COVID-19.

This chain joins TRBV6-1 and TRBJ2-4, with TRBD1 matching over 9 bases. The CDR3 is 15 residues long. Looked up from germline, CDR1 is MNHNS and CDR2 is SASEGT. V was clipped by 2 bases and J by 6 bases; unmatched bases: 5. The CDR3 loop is CASSERGQGINIQYF. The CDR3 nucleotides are TGTGCCAGCAGTGAAAGAGGACAGGGGATAAACATTCAGTACTTC.

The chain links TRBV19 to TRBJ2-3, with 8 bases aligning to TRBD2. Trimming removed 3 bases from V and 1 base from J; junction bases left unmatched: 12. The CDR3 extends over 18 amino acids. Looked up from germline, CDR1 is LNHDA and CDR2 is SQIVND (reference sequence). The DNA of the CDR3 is TGTGCCAGTAGTATTGTTACGGGAGGGCCAGTAGGCACAGATACGCAGTATTTT. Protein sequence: CASSIVTGGPVGTDTQYF.

In nucleotides, the CDR3 is TGTGCCAGTAGCATCGGGGGACTAAACTACAATGAGCAGTTCTTC. Encoded protein: CASSIGGLNYNEQFF. J is TRBJ2-1 and V is TRBV19; 7 bases line up with TRBD2. The V and J ends lost 6 bases and 3 bases, in that order; junction bases with no gene match: 8. Looked up from germline, CDR1 is LNHDA and CDR2 is SQIVND (reference sequence). CDR3 length: 15 residues.

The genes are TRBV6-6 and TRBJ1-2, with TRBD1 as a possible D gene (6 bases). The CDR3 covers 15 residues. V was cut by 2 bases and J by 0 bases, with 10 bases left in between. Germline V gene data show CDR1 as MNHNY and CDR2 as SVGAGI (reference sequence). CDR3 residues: CASSYEGEANYGYTF. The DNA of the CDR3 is TGTGCCAGCAGTTACGAGGGGGAAGCTAACTATGGCTACACCTTC.

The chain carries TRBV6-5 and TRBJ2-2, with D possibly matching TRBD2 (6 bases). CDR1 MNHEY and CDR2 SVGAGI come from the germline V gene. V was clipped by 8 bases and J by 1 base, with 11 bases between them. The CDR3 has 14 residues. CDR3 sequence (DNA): TGTGCCAGCTCCCACGGGGGGAACACCGGGGAGCTGTTTTTT. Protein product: CASSHGGNTGELFF.

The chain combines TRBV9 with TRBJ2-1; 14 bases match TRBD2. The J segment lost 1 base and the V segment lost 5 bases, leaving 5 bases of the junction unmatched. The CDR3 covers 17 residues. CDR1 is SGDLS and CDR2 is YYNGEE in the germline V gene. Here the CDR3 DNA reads TGTGCCAGCAGTTTTGGGACTAGCGGGAGATCCTACAATGAGCAGTTCTTC. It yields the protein CASSFGTSGRSYNEQFF. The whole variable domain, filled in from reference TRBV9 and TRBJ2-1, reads DSGVTQTPKHLITATGQRVTLRCSPRSGDLSVYWYQQSLDQGLQFLIQYYNGEERAKGNILERFSAQQFPDLHSELNLSSLELGDSALYFCASSFGTSGRSYNEQFFGPGTRLTVL.

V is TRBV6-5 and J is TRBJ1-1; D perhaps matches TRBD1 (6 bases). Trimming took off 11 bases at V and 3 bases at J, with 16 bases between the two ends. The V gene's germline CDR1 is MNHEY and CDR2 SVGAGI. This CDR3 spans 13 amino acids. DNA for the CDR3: TGTGCCTCACAGGGCAGGGCTGACACTGAAGCTTTCTTT. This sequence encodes CASQGRADTEAFF.

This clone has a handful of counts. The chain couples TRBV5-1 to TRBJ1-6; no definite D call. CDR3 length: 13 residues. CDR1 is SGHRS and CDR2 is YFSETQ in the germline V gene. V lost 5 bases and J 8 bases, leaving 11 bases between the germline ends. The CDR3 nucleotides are TGCGCCAGCAGGGGCCAGACCGATTCACCCCTCCACTTT. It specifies CASRGQTDSPLHF.

In DNA form, the CDR3 reads TGCGCCAGCAGCGTGGGACAGGGCCAAAACACCATATATTTT. It is translated as CASSVGQGQNTIYF. The rearrangement joins TRBV5-1 to TRBJ1-3; 9 bases match TRBD1. The CDR3 runs to 14 residues. V lost 4 bases to trimming and J lost 6 bases; unmatched junction nucleotides: 5. Germline CDR1 and CDR2: SGHRS and YFSETQ.

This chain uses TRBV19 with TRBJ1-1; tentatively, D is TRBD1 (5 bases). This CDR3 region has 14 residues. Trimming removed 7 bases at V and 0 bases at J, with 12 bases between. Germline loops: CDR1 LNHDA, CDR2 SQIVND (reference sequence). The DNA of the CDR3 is TGTGCCAGTACCCCGACAGCCCTGAACACTGAAGCTTTCTTT. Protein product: CASTPTALNTEAFF.

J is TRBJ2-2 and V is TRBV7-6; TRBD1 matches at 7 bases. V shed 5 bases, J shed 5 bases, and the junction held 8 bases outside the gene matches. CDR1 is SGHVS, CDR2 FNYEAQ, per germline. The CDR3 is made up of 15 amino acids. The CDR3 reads CASSDRQGGTGELFF. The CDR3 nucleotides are TGTGCCAGCAGCGACAGACAGGGTGGGACCGGGGAGCTGTTTTTT.

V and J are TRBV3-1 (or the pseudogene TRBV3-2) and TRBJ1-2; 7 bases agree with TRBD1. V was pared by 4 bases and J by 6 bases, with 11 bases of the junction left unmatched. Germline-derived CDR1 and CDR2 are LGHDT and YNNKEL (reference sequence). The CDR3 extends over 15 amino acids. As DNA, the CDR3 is TGTGCCAGCAGCCCAAGAAGGGACAGAATGGATGGCTACACCTTC. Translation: CASSPRRDRMDGYTF.

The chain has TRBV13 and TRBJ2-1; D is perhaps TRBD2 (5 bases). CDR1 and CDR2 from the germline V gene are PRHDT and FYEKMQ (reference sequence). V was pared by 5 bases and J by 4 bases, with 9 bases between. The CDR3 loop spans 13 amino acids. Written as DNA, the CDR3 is TGTGCCAGCAGCCCCGGGATGTACAATGAGCAGTTCTTC. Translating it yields CASSPGMYNEQFF.

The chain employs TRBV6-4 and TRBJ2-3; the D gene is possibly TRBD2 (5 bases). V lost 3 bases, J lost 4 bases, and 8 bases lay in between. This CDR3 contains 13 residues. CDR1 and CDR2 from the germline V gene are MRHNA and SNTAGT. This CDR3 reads CASSEGSADTQYF. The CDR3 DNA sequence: TGTGCCAGCAGTGAGGGTAGCGCAGATACGCAGTATTTT.

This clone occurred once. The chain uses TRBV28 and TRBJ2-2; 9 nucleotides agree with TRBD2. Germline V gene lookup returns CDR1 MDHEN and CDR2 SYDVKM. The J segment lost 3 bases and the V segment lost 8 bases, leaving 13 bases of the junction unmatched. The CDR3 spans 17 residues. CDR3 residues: CASRIIIAGEDTGELFF. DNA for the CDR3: TGTGCCAGCCGGATCATCATAGCGGGAGAAGACACCGGGGAGCTGTTTTTT. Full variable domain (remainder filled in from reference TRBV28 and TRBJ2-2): DVKVTQSSRYLVKRTGEKVFLECVQDMDHENMFWYRQDPGLGLRLIYFSYDVKMKEKGDIPEGYSVSREKKERFSLILESASTNQTSMYLCASRIIIAGEDTGELFFGEGSRLTVL.

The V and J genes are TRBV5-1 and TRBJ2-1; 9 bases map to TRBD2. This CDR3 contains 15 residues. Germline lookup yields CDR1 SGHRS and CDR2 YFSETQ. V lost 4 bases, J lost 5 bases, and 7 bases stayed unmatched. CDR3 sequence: CASSLSGSVNNEQFF. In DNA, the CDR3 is TGCGCCAGCAGCCTTAGCGGGAGTGTCAACAATGAGCAGTTCTTC.

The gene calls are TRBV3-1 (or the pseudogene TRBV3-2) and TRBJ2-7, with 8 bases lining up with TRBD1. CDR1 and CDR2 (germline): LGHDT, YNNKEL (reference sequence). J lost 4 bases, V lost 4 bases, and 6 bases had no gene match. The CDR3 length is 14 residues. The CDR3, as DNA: TGTGCCAGCAGCCCATCAGGGGGCGTTTACGAGCAGTACGTC. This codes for CASSPSGGVYEQYV.

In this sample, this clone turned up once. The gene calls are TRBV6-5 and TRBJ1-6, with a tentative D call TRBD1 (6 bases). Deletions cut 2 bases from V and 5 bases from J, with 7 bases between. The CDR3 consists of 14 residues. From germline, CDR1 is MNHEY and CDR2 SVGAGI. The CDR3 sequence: CASSYQGNNSPLHF. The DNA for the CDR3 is TGTGCCAGCAGTTACCAGGGGAATAATTCACCCCTCCACTTT.

CDR3: CASSPPVLGLSGNTIYF. The CDR3 coding sequence is TGTGCCAGCTCACCACCGGTTTTGGGGCTCTCTGGAAACACCATATATTTT. The rearrangement uses TRBV18 and TRBJ1-3; weak D call: TRBD1 (5 bases). The CDR3 is made up of 17 amino acids. V lost 0 bases and J lost 0, with 12 bases in between. Germline-derived CDR1 and CDR2 are KGHSH and LQKENI.

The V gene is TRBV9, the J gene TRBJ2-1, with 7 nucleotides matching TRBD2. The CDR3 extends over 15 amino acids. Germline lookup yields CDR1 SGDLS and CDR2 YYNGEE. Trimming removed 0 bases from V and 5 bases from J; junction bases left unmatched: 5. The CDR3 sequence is CASSVGVLANNEQFF. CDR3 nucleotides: TGTGCCAGCAGCGTAGGGGTACTAGCGAACAATGAGCAGTTCTTC.

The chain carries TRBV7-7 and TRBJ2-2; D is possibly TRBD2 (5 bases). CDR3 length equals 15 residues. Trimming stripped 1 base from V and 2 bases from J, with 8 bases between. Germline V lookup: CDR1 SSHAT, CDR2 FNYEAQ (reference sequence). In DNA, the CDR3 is TGTGCCAGCAGCTTAGGAGGGTTAAACACCGGGGAGCTGTTTTTT. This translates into CASSLGGLNTGELFF. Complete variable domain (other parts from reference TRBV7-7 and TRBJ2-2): GAGVSQSPRYKVTKRGQDVTLRCDPISSHATLYWYQQALGQGPEFLTYFNYEAQPDKSGLPSDRFSAERPEGSISTLTIQRTEQRDSAMYRCASSLGGLNTGELFFGEGSRLTVL.

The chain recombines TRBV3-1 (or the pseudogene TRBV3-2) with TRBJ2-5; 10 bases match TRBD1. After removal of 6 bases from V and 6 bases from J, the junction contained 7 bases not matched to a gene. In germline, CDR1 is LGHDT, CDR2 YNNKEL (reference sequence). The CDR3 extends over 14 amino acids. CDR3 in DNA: TGTGCCAGCAGGCCGGGACAGGGGTTGAAGACCCAGTACTTC. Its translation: CASRPGQGLKTQYF.

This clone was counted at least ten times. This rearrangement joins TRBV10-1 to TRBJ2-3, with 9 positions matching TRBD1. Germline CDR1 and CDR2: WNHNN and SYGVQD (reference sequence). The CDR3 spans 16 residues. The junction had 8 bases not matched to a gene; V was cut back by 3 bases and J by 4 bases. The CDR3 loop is CASSDKVGTGSDTQYF. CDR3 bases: TGCGCCAGCAGTGATAAGGTCGGGACAGGGTCAGATACGCAGTATTTT.

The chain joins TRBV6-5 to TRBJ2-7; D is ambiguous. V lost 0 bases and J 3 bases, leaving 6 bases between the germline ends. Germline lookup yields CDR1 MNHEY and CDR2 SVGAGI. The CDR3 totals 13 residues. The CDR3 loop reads CASSYSRSYEQYF. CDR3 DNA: TGTGCCAGCAGTTACTCGAGGAGCTACGAGCAGTACTTC.

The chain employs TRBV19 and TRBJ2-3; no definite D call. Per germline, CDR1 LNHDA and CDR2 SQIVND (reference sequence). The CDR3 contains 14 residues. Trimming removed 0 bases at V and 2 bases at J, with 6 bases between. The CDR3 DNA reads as TGTGCCAGTAGTATAGATCAATTCACAGATACGCAGTATTTT. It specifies CASSIDQFTDTQYF.

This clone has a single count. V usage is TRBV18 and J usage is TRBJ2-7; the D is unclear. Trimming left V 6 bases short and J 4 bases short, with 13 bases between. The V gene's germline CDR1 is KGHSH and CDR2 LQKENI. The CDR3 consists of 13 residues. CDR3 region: CASSPSPLYEQYF. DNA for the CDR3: TGTGCCAGCTCCCCCTCACCACTTTACGAGCAGTACTTC.

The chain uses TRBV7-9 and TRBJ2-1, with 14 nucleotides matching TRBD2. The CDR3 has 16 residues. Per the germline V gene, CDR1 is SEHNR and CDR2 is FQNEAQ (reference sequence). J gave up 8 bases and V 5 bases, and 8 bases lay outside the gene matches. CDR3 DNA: TGTGCCAGCAGCCCTTCGGGACTAGCGGGAGTGGATGAGCAGTTCTTC. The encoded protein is CASSPSGLAGVDEQFF.

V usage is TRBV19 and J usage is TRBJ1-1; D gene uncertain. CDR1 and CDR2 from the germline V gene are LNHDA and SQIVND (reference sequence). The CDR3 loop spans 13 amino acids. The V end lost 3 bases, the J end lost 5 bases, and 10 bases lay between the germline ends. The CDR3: CASSIVAGTEAFF. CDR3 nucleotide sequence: TGTGCCAGTAGTATTGTGGCGGGAACTGAAGCTTTCTTT.